This T cell receptor (beta chain) was captured by sequencing in a study of T cell repertoires in cytomegalovirus infection. Notes on the study in general: HLA-C-restricted CMV clonotypes gave the most frequent clonotype in two of eight donors.

TCRdb re-called the reads with MiXCR, one entry per CDR3 protein. The data contain 800,000 to 950,000 distinct CDR3 sequences, 32% of them seen just once; the ten biggest clones take up around 11%. This CDR3 comprises 14 residues. V gave up 5 bases and J gave up 11 bases; unmatched junction bases: 13. Per germline, CDR1 LNHDA and CDR2 SQIVND (reference sequence). This clonotype appeared a single time. Antigen unknown. The origin of this receptor is a human donor in good health (CMV status not recorded). Some clones in this sample may be carry-over from other donors' samples. The sequenced sample was cultured CD8+ T cells from PBMCs, obtained from culture after CMV antigen stimulation. The chain links TRBV19 to TRBJ1-1; TRBD1 matches at 8 bases. The CDR3 bases are TGTGCCAGTAGTCCCCGGGACAGGCGGAATTTGGCTTTCTTT. Protein: CASSPRDRRNLAFF.